This T cell receptor (beta chain) was found in a study of CD8+ T cells in alopecia areata. This CDR3 is built from 15 residues. V was clipped by 5 bases and J by 8 bases; unmatched bases: 10. Germline V gene lookup returns CDR1 MNHEY and CDR2 SMNVEV (reference sequence). Sequencing used cDNA as its template, made by extracting RNA and reverse transcribing it. TCRdb's copy holds only in-frame clones and misses some; the assay was immunoSEQ multiplex PCR. This table has approximately 99,000 clones, 45% to 60% appearing once. As part of sample collection, lesional scalp punch biopsies and peripheral blood were taken from alopecia areata patients.

The chain uses TRBV27 and TRBJ2-1; 9 bases align to TRBD1. What was sequenced was NKG2D-low CD8+ T cells sorted from blood. This TCR came from a human donor with alopecia areata. The chain's CDR3 is CASSPTGTGSDEQFF. DNA of the CDR3: TGTGCCAGCAGTCCAACCGGGACAGGGTCGGATGAGCAGTTCTTC.